This T cell receptor (beta chain) derives from a study of CD8 T cells in Susac syndrome. TCR beta sequencing covered blood CD8+ and CD4+ T cells. Included as multiple sclerosis controls were treatment-naive patients who had stable or active relapsing-remitting disease. CD8+ and CD4+ T cells were negatively isolated; TEMRA cells were FACS-enriched. V was cut by 7 bases and J by 1 base, with 10 bases left in between. CDR1 is SNHLY, CDR2 FYNNEI, per germline. The CDR3 totals 13 residues. Roughly 0.45 to 1 ug RNA was reverse transcribed with random hexamers. The authors amplified TCR beta CDR3 across 54 Vbeta and 13 Jbeta using immunoSEQ multiplex PCR. TCRdb processed the immunoSEQ multiplex PCR reads anew with MiXCR; each CDR3 protein has one entry. The top ten hold roughly 0.064% of the sample, which has about 300,000 distinct CDR3 sequences, under 95% seen once.

The source material was CD4+ T cells from PBMCs. The receptor's source is a human donor with multiple sclerosis. This chain connects TRBV2 to TRBJ1-1; no clear D gene. The CDR3 DNA is TGTGCCAGCACCTTCTCCAGGAACACTGAAGCTTTCTTT. It translates to CASTFSRNTEAFF.